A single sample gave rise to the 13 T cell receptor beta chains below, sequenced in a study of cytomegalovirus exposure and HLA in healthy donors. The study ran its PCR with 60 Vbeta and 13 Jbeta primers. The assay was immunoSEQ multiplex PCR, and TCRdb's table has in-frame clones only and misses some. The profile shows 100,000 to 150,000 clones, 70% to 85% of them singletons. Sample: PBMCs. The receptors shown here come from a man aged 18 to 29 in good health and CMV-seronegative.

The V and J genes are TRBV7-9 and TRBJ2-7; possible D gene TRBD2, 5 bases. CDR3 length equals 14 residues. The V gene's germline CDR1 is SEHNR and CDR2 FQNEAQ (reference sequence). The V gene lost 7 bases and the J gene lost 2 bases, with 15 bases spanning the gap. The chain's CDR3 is CASNLGEGTYEQYF. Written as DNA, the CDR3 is TGTGCCAGCAACCTCGGTGAGGGAACCTACGAGCAGTACTTC.

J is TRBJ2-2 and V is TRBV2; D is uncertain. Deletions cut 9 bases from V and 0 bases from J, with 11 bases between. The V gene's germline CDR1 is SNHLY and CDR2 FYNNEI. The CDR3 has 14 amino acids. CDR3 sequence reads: CARSSSANTGELFF. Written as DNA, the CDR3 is TGTGCCAGATCCAGTTCCGCGAACACCGGGGAGCTGTTTTTT. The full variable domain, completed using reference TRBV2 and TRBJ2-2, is EPEVTQTPSHQVTQMGQEVILRCVPISNHLYFYWYRQILGQKVEFLVSFYNNEISEKSEIFDDQFSVERPDGSNFTLKIRSTKLEDSAMYFCARSSSANTGELFFGEGSRLTVL.

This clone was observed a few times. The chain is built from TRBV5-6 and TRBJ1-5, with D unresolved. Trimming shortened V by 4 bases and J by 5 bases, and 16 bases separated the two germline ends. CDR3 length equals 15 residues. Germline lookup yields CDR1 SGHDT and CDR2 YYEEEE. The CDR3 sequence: CASSLRRTVHQPQHF. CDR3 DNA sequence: TGTGCCAGCAGCCTCCGACGGACTGTACATCAGCCCCAGCATTTT.

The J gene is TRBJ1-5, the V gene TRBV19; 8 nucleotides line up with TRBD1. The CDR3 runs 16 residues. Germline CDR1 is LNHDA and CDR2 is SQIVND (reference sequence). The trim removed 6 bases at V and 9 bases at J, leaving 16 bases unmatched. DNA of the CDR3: TGTGCCAGTAGCTTGCCAATGGGGCAGGGGGCAGGGCCCCAGCATTTT. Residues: CASSLPMGQGAGPQHF. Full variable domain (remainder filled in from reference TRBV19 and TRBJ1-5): DGGITQSPKYLFRKEGQNVTLSCEQNLNHDAMYWYRQDPGQGLRLIYYSQIVNDFQKGDIAEGYSVSREKKESFPLTVTSAQKNPTAFYLCASSLPMGQGAGPQHFGDGTRLSIL.

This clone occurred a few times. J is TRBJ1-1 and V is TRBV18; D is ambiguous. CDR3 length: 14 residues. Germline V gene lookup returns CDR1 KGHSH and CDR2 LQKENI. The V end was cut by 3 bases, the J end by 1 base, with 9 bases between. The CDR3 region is CASSPRSGNTEAFF. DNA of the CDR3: TGTGCCAGCTCACCTCGGTCGGGGAACACTGAAGCTTTCTTT.

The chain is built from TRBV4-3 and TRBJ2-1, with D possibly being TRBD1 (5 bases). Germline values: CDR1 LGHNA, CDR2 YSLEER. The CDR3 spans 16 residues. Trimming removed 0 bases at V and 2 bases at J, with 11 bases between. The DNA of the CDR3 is TGCGCCAGCAGCCAAGATCTAAGGGGCGCCTACAATGAGCAGTTCTTC. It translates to CASSQDLRGAYNEQFF.

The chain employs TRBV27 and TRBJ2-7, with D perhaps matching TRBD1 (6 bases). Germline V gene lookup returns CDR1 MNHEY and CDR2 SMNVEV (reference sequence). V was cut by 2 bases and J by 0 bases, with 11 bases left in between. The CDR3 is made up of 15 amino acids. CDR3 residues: CASSLRAGASYEQYF. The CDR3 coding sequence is TGTGCCAGCAGTTTAAGGGCAGGGGCCTCCTACGAGCAGTACTTC.

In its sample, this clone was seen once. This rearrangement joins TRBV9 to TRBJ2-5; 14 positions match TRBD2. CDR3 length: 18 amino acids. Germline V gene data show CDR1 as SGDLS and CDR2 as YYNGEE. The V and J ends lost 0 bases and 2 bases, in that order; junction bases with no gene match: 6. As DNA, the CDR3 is TGTGCCAGCAGCGTAGGTGGACTAGCGGGGGGCCTACAAGAGACCCAGTACTTC. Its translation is CASSVGGLAGGLQETQYF.

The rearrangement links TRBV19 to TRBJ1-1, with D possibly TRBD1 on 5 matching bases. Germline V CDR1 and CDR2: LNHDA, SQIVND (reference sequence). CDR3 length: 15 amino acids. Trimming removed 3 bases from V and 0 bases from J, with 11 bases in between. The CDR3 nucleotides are TGTGCCAGTAGTATTATAAGGGGCTTGAACACTGAAGCTTTCTTT. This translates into CASSIIRGLNTEAFF.

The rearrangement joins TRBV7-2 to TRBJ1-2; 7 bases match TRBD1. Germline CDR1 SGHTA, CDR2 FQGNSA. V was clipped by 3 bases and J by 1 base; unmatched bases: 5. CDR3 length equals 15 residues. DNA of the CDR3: TGTGCCAGCAGCTTCGGGACAGTCCTTAACTATGGCTACACCTTC. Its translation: CASSFGTVLNYGYTF.

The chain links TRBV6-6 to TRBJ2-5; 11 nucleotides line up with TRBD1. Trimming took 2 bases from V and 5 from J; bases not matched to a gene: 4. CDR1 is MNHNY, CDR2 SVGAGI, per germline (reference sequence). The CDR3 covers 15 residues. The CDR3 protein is CASSYRTGGWETQYF. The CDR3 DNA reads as TGTGCCAGCAGTTACCGGACAGGGGGCTGGGAGACCCAGTACTTC.

CDR3 bases: TGTGCCAGTAGTAGACAGGGGGCAAGCGGCGCCTACAATGAGCAGTTCTTC. Its translation is CASSRQGASGAYNEQFF. The chain joins TRBV19 to TRBJ2-1; 10 bases line up with TRBD1. The CDR3 has 17 residues. Per germline, CDR1 LNHDA and CDR2 SQIVND (reference sequence). Unmatched junction bases numbered 8, after V lost 4 bases and J lost 2 bases.

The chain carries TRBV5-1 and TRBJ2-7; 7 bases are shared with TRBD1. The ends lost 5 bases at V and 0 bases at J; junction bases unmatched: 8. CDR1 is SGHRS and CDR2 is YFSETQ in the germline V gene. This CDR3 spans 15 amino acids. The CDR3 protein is CASRFVGTASYEQYF. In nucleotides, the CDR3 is TGCGCCAGCAGATTTGTCGGGACAGCCTCCTACGAGCAGTACTTC.